This T cell receptor beta chain derives from a study of blood T cell repertoires in COVID-19. Assay: immunoSEQ multiplex PCR; the TCRdb copy retains only in-frame clones and omits some. The sample has some 320,000 clones; about 91% are singletons. The V gene's germline CDR1 is SNHLY and CDR2 FYNNEI. The CDR3 has 16 residues. Trimming cost V 8 bases and J 8 bases; bases outside gene matches: 15. Material: peripheral blood. V and J are TRBV2 and TRBJ2-1, with 10 nucleotides matching TRBD1. The source of this sequence is a woman younger than 45 who had recovered from COVID-19. CDR3 bases: TGTGCCAGCTTCAGGGAGGGGGACAGGGGAGATGATGAGCAGTTCTTC. This sequence encodes CASFREGDRGDDEQFF.